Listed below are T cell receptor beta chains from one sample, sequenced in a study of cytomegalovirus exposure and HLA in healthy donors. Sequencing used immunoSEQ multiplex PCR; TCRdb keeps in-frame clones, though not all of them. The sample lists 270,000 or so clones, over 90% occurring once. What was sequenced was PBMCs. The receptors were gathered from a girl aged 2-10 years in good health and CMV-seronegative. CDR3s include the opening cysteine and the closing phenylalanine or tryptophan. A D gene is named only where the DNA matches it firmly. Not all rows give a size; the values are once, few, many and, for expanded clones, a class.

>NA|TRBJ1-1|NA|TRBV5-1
TGCGCCAGCGGCGGCATGAACACTGAAGCTTTCTTT
CASGGMNTEAFF
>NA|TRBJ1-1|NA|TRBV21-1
TGTGCCAGCAGCAAAGGACAGGTGTACACTGAAGCTTTCTTT
CASSKGQVYTEAFF
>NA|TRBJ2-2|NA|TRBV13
TGTGCCAGCAGCTTAGAGAGGGGACAAAACACCGGGGAGCTGTTTTTT
CASSLERGQNTGELFF
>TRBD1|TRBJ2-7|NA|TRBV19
TGTGCCACCAGGGACAGATCCTACGAGCAGTACTTC
CATRDRSYEQYF
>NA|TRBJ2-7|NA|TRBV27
TGTGCCAGCAGTCAGGGATACGAGCAGTACTTC
CASSQGYEQYF
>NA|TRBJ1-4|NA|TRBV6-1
TGTGCCAGCAGTCAGGGTAGTAATGAAAAACTGTTTTTT
CASSQGSNEKLFF
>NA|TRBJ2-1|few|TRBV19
TGTGCCAGTAGTATAGTTGGCGGAAGCTCCTACAATGAGCAGTTCTTC
CASSIVGGSSYNEQFF
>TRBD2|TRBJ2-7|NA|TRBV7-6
TGTGCCAGCAGCTTGATAGCGGGAGCTTCCTACGAGCAGTACTTC
CASSLIAGASYEQYF
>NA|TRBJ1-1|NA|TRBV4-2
TGTGCCAGCAGCCAAGCCATGGGGGGGAACACTGAAGCTTTCTTT
CASSQAMGGNTEAFF
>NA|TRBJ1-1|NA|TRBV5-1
TGCGCCAGCAGCTCAGTGGACACTGAAGCTTTCTTT
CASSSVDTEAFF
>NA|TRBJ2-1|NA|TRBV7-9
TGTGCCAGCAGCTTAGCGGGGGGGGCTCGGTACAATGAGCAGTTCTTC
CASSLAGGARYNEQFF
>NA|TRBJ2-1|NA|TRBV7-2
TGTGCCAGCAGCCGATTCACCGGGACACTCTACAATGAGCAGTTCTTC
CASSRFTGTLYNEQFF
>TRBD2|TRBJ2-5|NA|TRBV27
TGTGCCAGCAGTTTATGGGGCGGGGGGCCCGGGGAGGGGACCCAGTACTTC
CASSLWGGGPGEGTQYF
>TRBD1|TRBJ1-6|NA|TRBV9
TGTGCCAGCAGCGGAGGCGGTGGGACAGACCGACTTAATTCACCCCTCCACTTT
CASSGGGGTDRLNSPLHF
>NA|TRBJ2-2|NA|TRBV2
TGTGCCAGCAGTCAGGACAGACAGAACACCGGGGAGCTGTTTTTT
CASSQDRQNTGELFF
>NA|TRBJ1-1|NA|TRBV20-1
TGCAGTGCTCGACAGGACACTGAAGCTTTCTTT
CSARQDTEAFF
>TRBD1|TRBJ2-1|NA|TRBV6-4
TGTGCCAGCGGGATGGGACAGGCCGAGTTCTTC
CASGMGQAEFF
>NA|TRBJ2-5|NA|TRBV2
TGTGCCAGCAGTGAAGCTCCCTCGCGGAGGAGCCAAGAGACCCAGTACTTC
CASSEAPSRRSQETQYF
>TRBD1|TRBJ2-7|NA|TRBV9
TGTGCCAGCAGCGTACGAGGGGACAGGCTCGTCCACGAGCAGTACTTC
CASSVRGDRLVHEQYF
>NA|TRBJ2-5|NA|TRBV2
TGTGCCAGCAGTGTTACTAGGATAGAGACCCAGTACTTC
CASSVTRIETQYF
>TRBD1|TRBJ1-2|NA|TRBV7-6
TGTGCCAGCAGCTTAGCGGGACAGGGCCATCTTACCTATGGCTACACCTTC
CASSLAGQGHLTYGYTF
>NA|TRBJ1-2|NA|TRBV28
TGTGCCAGCAGATTGGGAGGGAACTATGGCTACACCTTC
CASRLGGNYGYTF
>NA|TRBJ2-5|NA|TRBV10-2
TGCGCCAGCAGTGTGGGGCAACACCAAGAGACCCAGTACTTC
CASSVGQHQETQYF
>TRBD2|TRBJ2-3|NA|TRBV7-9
TGTGCCAGCAGCTCCGGCGCGCTAGCGGGAGGGCGGGATACGCAGTATTTT
CASSSGALAGGRDTQYF
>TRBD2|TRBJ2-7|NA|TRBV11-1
TGTGCCAGCAGCAGCCCGGGGGGGCCCAAGTCCTACGAGCAGTACTTC
CASSSPGGPKSYEQYF
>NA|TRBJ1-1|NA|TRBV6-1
TGTGCCAGCAGCACTATGGCCCACACTGAAGCTTTCTTT
CASSTMAHTEAFF
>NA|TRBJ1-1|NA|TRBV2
TGTGCCAGCGGAGGAGCTTTCTTT
CASGGAFF
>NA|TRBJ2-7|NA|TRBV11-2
TGTGCCAGCAGCTTAGGCGCCTCCTACGAGCAGTACTTC
CASSLGASYEQYF
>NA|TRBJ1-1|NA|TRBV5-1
TGCGCCAGCAGCGTAGAAGGGGTCTTTGAAACTGAAGCTTTCTTT
CASSVEGVFETEAFF
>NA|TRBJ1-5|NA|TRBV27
TGTGCCAGCAGTACGAACACCGCCGGAGGCAATCAGCCCCAGCATTTT
CASSTNTAGGNQPQHF
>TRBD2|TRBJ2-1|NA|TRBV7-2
TGTGCCAGCAGCTTAGCGCTGGGGGAGGGTGGTGAGCAGTTCTTC
CASSLALGEGGEQFF
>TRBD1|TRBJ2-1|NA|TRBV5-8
TGTGCCAGCAGCAGCGACAGGGGACATTACAATGAGCAGTTCTTC
CASSSDRGHYNEQFF
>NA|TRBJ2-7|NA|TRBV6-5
TGTGCCAGCAGTCACGATCTAGCGAGCCTTTACGAGCAGTACTTC
CASSHDLASLYEQYF
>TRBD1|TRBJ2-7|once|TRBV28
TGTGCCAGCCTAGGACAGGGGAACGCCTACGAGCAGTACTTC
CASLGQGNAYEQYF
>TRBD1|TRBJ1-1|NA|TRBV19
TGTGCCAGTAGGATCAGCTCCGGGACAGGGGACACTGAAGCTTTCTTT
CASRISSGTGDTEAFF
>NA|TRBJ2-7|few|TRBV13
TGTGCCAGCAGCTACTTACAGGTGTCCTACGAGCAGTACTTC
CASSYLQVSYEQYF
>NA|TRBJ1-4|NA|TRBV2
TGTGCCAGCAGAATAGACGGGCCGGGGGAAAAACTGTTTTTT
CASRIDGPGEKLFF
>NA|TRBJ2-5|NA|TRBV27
TGTGCCAGCAGTTCCCCCCGGTTGGGGGACAAACAAGAGACCCAGTACTTC
CASSSPRLGDKQETQYF
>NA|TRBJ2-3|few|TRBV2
TGTGCCAGCAGGGAGAGGGGCACAGATACGCAGTATTTT
CASRERGTDTQYF
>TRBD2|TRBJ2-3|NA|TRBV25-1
TGTGCCAGCAGTAAACTAGCGGGAGAGGCAGATACGCAGTATTTT
CASSKLAGEADTQYF
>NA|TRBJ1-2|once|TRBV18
TGTGCCAGCTCACCACAGGGGGCTAACTATGGCTACACCTTC
CASSPQGANYGYTF
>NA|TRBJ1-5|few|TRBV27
TGTGCCAGCAGATACACAGTAGGACAGCCCCAGCATTTT
CASRYTVGQPQHF
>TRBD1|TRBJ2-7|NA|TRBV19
TGTGCCAGTAGTATGGGACAGGGTAGGGGCGAGCAGTACTTC
CASSMGQGRGEQYF
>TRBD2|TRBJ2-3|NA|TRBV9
TGTGCCAGCAGTGGACTAGCGCAAAGCACAGATACGCAGTATTTT
CASSGLAQSTDTQYF
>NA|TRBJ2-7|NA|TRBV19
TGTGCCAGTAGAGACGATATTAGCGGTTCCTACGAGCAGTACTTC
CASRDDISGSYEQYF
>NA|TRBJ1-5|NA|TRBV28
TGTGCCAGCAGCCACGCAGGGTCGCATCAGCCCCAGCATTTT
CASSHAGSHQPQHF
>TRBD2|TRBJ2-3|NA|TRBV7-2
TGTGCCAGCAGCTTTAGGCCGGGACTAGCGGACTCTAGCACAGATACGCAGTATTTT
CASSFRPGLADSSTDTQYF